These T cell receptor beta chains were read from a single sample in a study of shared clonotypes between healthy human individuals. Method: immunoSEQ multiplex PCR; TCRdb's copy keeps in-frame clones and lacks some. The sample consists of about 1.9 million clones, 93% of them appearing once. Sequencing input: naive CD8+ T cells from PBMCs. The receptors shown here come from a man between 18 and 35 years old in good health. Some clones in this sample may be carry-over from other donors' samples. CDR3s include the opening cysteine and the closing phenylalanine or tryptophan. D genes are given only for firm matches. Expanded clones get a size class; other rows say once, few or many, or leave the size out.

. . TRBJ1-1 TRBV2 TGTGCCAGCACCGAGCACAGGACACCAACTGAAGCTTTCTTT CASTEHRTPTEAFF
. . TRBJ2-7 TRBV7-8 TGTGCCAGCAGCTTAGCGTTTATCTCAATACCGGGCGAGCAGTACTTC CASSLAFISIPGEQYF
. TRBD2 TRBJ2-1 TRBV7-9 TGTGCCAGCAGCTCGACTAGCGAGCCGGATGAGCAGTTCTTC CASSSTSEPDEQFF
. TRBD2 TRBJ2-6 TRBV7-3 TGTGCCAGCAGCCCTTCCGGGGGGGCCTGGGCCAACGTCCTGACTTTC CASSPSGGAWANVLTF
. . TRBJ2-2 TRBV19 TGTGCCAGTACTATGTTTCTGGAAACCGGGGAGCTGTTTTTT CASTMFLETGELFF
. TRBD2 TRBJ2-7 TRBV7-9 TGTGCCAGCAGCACCCCGGGACTAGCCTTCTACGAGCAGTACTTC CASSTPGLAFYEQYF
. . TRBJ2-3 TRBV28 TGTGCCACCAGGGTGGCTCCTACAGATACGCAGTATTTT CATRVAPTDTQYF
. TRBD1 TRBJ2-1 TRBV7-8 TGTGCCAGCAGCTCCGGGACAGGGGGTCACAATGAGCAGTTCTTC CASSSGTGGHNEQFF
. TRBD1 TRBJ2-3 TRBV4-3 TGCGCCAGCAGCCAAGACCCAATGACAGGGTCAAGCACAGATACGCAGTATTTT CASSQDPMTGSSTDTQYF
. TRBD1 TRBJ2-2 TRBV7-9 TGTGCCACCCAGGCTACAGGGGGAAGGACCGGGGAGCTGTTTTTT CATQATGGRTGELFF
. . TRBJ2-1 TRBV28 TGTGCCAGCAGCTCCCGGGACGTAATCAATGAGCAGTTCTTC CASSSRDVINEQFF
once TRBD1 TRBJ1-1 TRBV6-5 TGTGCCAGCTGGGGACAGGGTTCCACTGAAGCTTTCTTT CASWGQGSTEAFF
. . TRBJ1-3 TRBV11-2 TGTGCCAGCAGCTTAAGTTCAGGGGCCGGCTCTGGAAACACCATATATTTT CASSLSSGAGSGNTIYF
. . TRBJ2-1 TRBV19 TGTGCCAGTAGTATAGTGGGTGGGAGCTCCTACAATGAGCAGTTCTTC CASSIVGGSSYNEQFF
once TRBD1 TRBJ2-7 TRBV7-2 TGTGCCAGCAGCTCTAGGGGCGGGGACAGGGGTACCTACGAGCAGTACTTC CASSSRGGDRGTYEQYF
. TRBD2 TRBJ2-7 TRBV27 TGTGCCAGCGCCTTGGGCGGGGGCTACGAGCAGTACTTC CASALGGGYEQYF
. TRBD1 TRBJ2-7 TRBV13 TGTGCCAGCAGCTTAGCCGGACAGGGATACTACGAGCAGTACTTC CASSLAGQGYYEQYF
. . TRBJ2-1 TRBV4-3 TGCGCCAGCAGCCAAGATTGGACTGACAGCTCCTACAATGAGCAGTTCTTC CASSQDWTDSSYNEQFF
. TRBD1 TRBJ2-5 TRBV9 TGTGCCAGCAGCGGGTCGACAGGGGTAGGAGAGACCCAGTACTTC CASSGSTGVGETQYF
once . TRBJ1-1 TRBV27 TGTGCCAGCAGTTATGGGGTACCCAATGAAGCTTTCTTT CASSYGVPNEAFF
. TRBD2 TRBJ2-5 TRBV15 TGTGCCACCAGCAGAGATTTATTTGGGGAAAGTTTTAGCGGGAGGGCCGAAGAGACCCAGTACTTC CATSRDLFGESFSGRAEETQYF
. . TRBJ2-7 TRBV28 TGTGCCAGCAGTGGCCCCGGGGCAGGATGGACCTACGAGCAGTACTTC CASSGPGAGWTYEQYF
. TRBD1 TRBJ2-7 TRBV9 TGTGCCAGCAGCGTCGGCAGGGGGTCCTACGAGCAGTACTTC CASSVGRGSYEQYF
. . TRBJ1-1 TRBV30 TGTGCCTGGAGTGAGACAAGGGGGGGCTGGTGGTTGGAAGCTTTCTTT CAWSETRGGWWLEAFF
. TRBD1 TRBJ2-7 TRBV19 TGTGCCAGTAGTATAGCCACAGGGGGGCTTGGGGAGCAGTACTTC CASSIATGGLGEQYF
. TRBD2 TRBJ2-3 TRBV5-4 TGTGCCAGCAGCTTCAAAACCCCAGCGGGAGTTAGCGATACGCAGTATTTT CASSFKTPAGVSDTQYF
. . TRBJ2-3 TRBV5-4 TGTGCCAGCAGCTTGGGTCGGATTCGAATTAGCACAGATACGCAGTATTTT CASSLGRIRISTDTQYF
. . TRBJ1-1 TRBV7-9 TGTGCCAGCAGCTCTTGGTTTGAAGCTTTCTTT CASSSWFEAFF
. . TRBJ1-1 TRBV9 TGTGCCAGCACCATAAACCCGGATAACATGAACACTGAAGCTTTCTTT CASTINPDNMNTEAFF
few . TRBJ1-1 TRBV27 TGTGCCAGCAGCCAAAACAGGGTGAACACTGAAGCTTTCTTT CASSQNRVNTEAFF
. TRBD1 TRBJ2-1 TRBV2 TGTGCCAGCGGGTTTAAATCGGGACAGGGTCCCCTTAGTGAGCAGTTCTTC CASGFKSGQGPLSEQFF
. TRBD1 TRBJ2-7 TRBV9 TGTGCCAGCACTCCGACAGGGGGCTCCTCCTACGAGCAGTACTTC CASTPTGGSSYEQYF
. . TRBJ1-2 TRBV6-1 TGTGCCAGCAGTGACCGTAAGGTGGGGGGAGGCTACACCTTC CASSDRKVGGGYTF
. . TRBJ2-2 TRBV27 TGTGCCAGCAGTTTAAGGGCGAACACCGGGGAGCTGTTTTTT CASSLRANTGELFF
. . TRBJ2-2 TRBV5-1 TGCGCCAGCAGCTTGCGGGGCCAGGGGTCCTCAATGGCCGGGGAGCTGTTTTTT CASSLRGQGSSMAGELFF
. . TRBJ2-5 TRBV9 TGTGCCAGCAGCAGGTCAGGGATAGGGCAAGAGACCCAGTACTTC CASSRSGIGQETQYF
. . TRBJ1-2 TRBV29-1 TGCAGCGTTGAGGCGACACTAGACAGTAACTATGGCTACACCTTC CSVEATLDSNYGYTF
. . TRBJ2-5 TRBV7-9 TGTGCCAGCAGCTTAGAGACAGACCAAGAGACCCAGTACTTC CASSLETDQETQYF
few . TRBJ2-7 TRBV19 TGTGCCACTCGGGACGGCTACGAGCAGTACTTC CATRDGYEQYF
. . TRBJ1-2 TRBV7-8 TGTGCCAGCAGCTATCACCCTGTCGGTCCTTCTAACTATGGCTACACCTTC CASSYHPVGPSNYGYTF
. . TRBJ1-3 TRBV29-1 TGCAGCGTTCACCACAGGGAAAGTGGAAACACCATATATTTT CSVHHRESGNTIYF
. . TRBJ1-1 TRBV27 TGTGCCAGCAGAAGAGGGATCGCTGAAGCTTTCTTT CASRRGIAEAFF
. . TRBJ2-7 TRBV30 TGTGCCGGAATGTGGGTTGGGGACGAGCAGTACTTC CAGMWVGDEQYF
. . TRBJ1-5 TRBV28 TGTGCCAGCAGTTTAGCGCACAATCAGCCCCAGCATTTT CASSLAHNQPQHF
. . TRBJ2-3 TRBV28 TGTGCCAGCAGTTTCACCCTACACACAGATACGCAGTATTTT CASSFTLHTDTQYF
. . TRBJ2-1 TRBV19 TGTGCCAGTAGTATTGGGGGTGAGCAGTTCTTC CASSIGGEQFF